This entry lists 15 T cell receptor beta chains sequenced from one sample in a study of OX40 agonist ivuxolimab in advanced cancers. Data came from immunoSEQ multiplex PCR; TCRdb stores just in-frame clones and leaves some out. Among around 15,000 clones listed, 80% were seen once. The sample in question was CD4+ or CD8+ T cells sorted from blood, obtained in a trial of the OX40 agonist ivuxolimab. The receptors originated from an adult with an advanced solid tumor such as melanoma, head and neck, liver or kidney cancer.

The chain recombines TRBV6-4 with TRBJ1-3, with a possible D match to TRBD1 (5 bases). The CDR3 sequence is 15 residues long. V was cut by 0 bases and J by 2 bases, with 8 bases left in between. The germline V gene has CDR1 MRHNA and CDR2 SNTAGT. CDR3 protein: CASSDSWGPGNTIYF. The CDR3 DNA reads TGTGCCAGCAGTGACTCGTGGGGCCCTGGAAACACCATATATTTT.

This chain links TRBV29-1 with TRBJ2-3; the D is unclear. The V and J ends lost 3 bases and 0 bases respectively, with 13 bases between them. This CDR3 is built from 15 residues. CDR1 and CDR2 (germline): SQVTM, ANQGSEA. The DNA of the CDR3 is TGCAGCGTTGATAATGTCTTGTTTAGCACAGATACGCAGTATTTT. Its translation is CSVDNVLFSTDTQYF.

Only one count was recorded for this clone. The chain links TRBV19 to TRBJ1-1; D is undetermined. CDR3 size: 11 residues. CDR1 and CDR2 (germline): LNHDA, SQIVND (reference sequence). V dropped 7 bases and J dropped 4 bases, with 7 bases sitting between them. Written as DNA, the CDR3 is TGTGCCAGTACGGAGGGCACTGAAGCTTTCTTT. It codes for CASTEGTEAFF.

V is TRBV7-9 and J is TRBJ1-1, with TRBD1 matching over 8 bases. Germline values: CDR1 SEHNR, CDR2 FQNEAQ (reference sequence). The CDR3 totals 15 residues. Germline trimming cut 1 base from V and 5 bases from J; bases unmatched to any gene: 6. The chain's CDR3 is CASSLDQGARTEAFF. The CDR3 DNA follows: TGTGCCAGCAGCTTAGATCAGGGGGCGAGAACTGAAGCTTTCTTT.

This clone was seen a single time. This sequence joins TRBV9 and TRBJ1-4; 10 nucleotides match TRBD1. The CDR3 spans 16 residues. CDR1 is SGDLS, CDR2 YYNGEE, per germline. Trimming removed 0 bases from V and 8 bases from J; junction bases left unmatched: 7. CDR3 coding DNA: TGTGCCAGCAGCGTAGGAGGGACAGGGGTTAACGAAAAACTGTTTTTT. This sequence encodes CASSVGGTGVNEKLFF. The complete variable domain, with remaining parts taken from reference TRBV9 and TRBJ1-4, reads DSGVTQTPKHLITATGQRVTLRCSPRSGDLSVYWYQQSLDQGLQFLIQYYNGEERAKGNILERFSAQQFPDLHSELNLSSLELGDSALYFCASSVGGTGVNEKLFFGSGTQLSVL.

V and J are TRBV7-9 and TRBJ2-5, with a tentative D call TRBD1 (6 bases). V was shortened by 3 bases and J by 5 bases, with 19 bases between the two germline ends. The CDR3 sequence is 16 residues long. Germline V gene data show CDR1 as SEHNR and CDR2 as FQNEAQ (reference sequence). The chain's CDR3 is CASSFLDSDRRETQYF. The CDR3 DNA reads TGTGCCAGCAGCTTCTTGGACAGTGACCGTCGGGAGACCCAGTACTTC.

V gene TRBV19 combines with J gene TRBJ1-2; D is ambiguous. Germline lookup yields CDR1 LNHDA and CDR2 SQIVND (reference sequence). CDR3 length: 15 residues. V lost 1 base, J lost 7 bases, and 16 bases lay in between. The CDR3 loop is CASSIVGGGFVGYTF. CDR3 coding DNA: TGTGCCAGTAGTATAGTTGGAGGAGGGTTCGTTGGCTACACCTTC. The complete variable domain, with remaining parts taken from reference TRBV19 and TRBJ1-2, reads DGGITQSPKYLFRKEGQNVTLSCEQNLNHDAMYWYRQDPGQGLRLIYYSQIVNDFQKGDIAEGYSVSREKKESFPLTVTSAQKNPTAFYLCASSIVGGGFVGYTFGSGTRLTVV.

This clone showed up just a few times. CDR3 amino acids: CASSQDRTGTGAYTF. CDR3 nucleotides: TGCGCCAGCAGCCAAGACAGGACCGGGACAGGGGCCTATACCTTC. The chain couples TRBV4-3 to TRBJ1-2, with 10 bases fitting TRBD1. The V and J ends lost 0 bases and 14 bases, in that order; junction bases with no gene match: 12. Per germline, CDR1 LGHNA and CDR2 YSLEER. The CDR3 spans 15 residues.

This sequence joins TRBV11-3 and TRBJ2-2; possibly TRBD1 for D (5 bases). V was cut by 8 bases and J by 0 bases, with 7 bases left in between. CDR3 length: 13 amino acids. Germline V lookup: CDR1 SGHNT, CDR2 YENEEA. The CDR3 protein is CASQGANTGELFF. DNA for the CDR3: TGTGCCAGCCAGGGCGCGAACACCGGGGAGCTGTTTTTT.

The genes are TRBV11-1 and TRBJ2-3; possible D gene TRBD2, 7 bases. The V end lost 5 bases, the J end lost 4 bases, and 16 bases lay between the germline ends. Germline-derived CDR1 and CDR2 are SGHAT and FQDESV (reference sequence). This CDR3 region has 15 residues. CDR3 in DNA: TGTGCCAGCAGCCTCGCGAGGGGGGGGGCAGATACGCAGTATTTT. Amino acid sequence: CASSLARGGADTQYF. Filled out from reference TRBV11-1 and TRBJ2-3, the complete variable domain reads EAEVAQSPRYKITEKSQAVAFWCDPISGHATLYWYRQILGQGPELLVQFQDESVVDDSQLPKDRFSAERLKGVDSTLKIQPAELGDSAMYLCASSLARGGADTQYFGPGTRLTVL.

The chain carries TRBV6-6 and TRBJ1-1; D is possibly TRBD1 (5 bases). This CDR3 is built from 11 residues. Germline CDR1 reads MNHNY; CDR2 reads SVGAGI (reference sequence). V was clipped by 2 bases and J by 8 bases, with 6 bases between them. CDR3 nucleotide sequence: TGTGCCAGCAGTTACCGACAGGAAGCTTTCTTT. Protein product: CASSYRQEAFF.

This chain joins TRBV28 and TRBJ1-1; D is undetermined. This CDR3 has 15 residues. CDR1 is MDHEN, CDR2 SYDVKM, per germline. V lost 4 bases to trimming and J lost 1 base, with 13 bases between them. CDR3 sequence: CASSSWTGRNTEAFF. Here the CDR3 DNA reads TGTGCCAGCAGTTCATGGACGGGCAGGAACACTGAAGCTTTCTTT. Filled out from reference TRBV28 and TRBJ1-1, the complete variable domain reads DVKVTQSSRYLVKRTGEKVFLECVQDMDHENMFWYRQDPGLGLRLIYFSYDVKMKEKGDIPEGYSVSREKKERFSLILESASTNQTSMYLCASSSWTGRNTEAFFGQGTRLTVV.

The gene calls are TRBV14 and TRBJ2-7, with TRBD1 identical over 8 bases. Germline V gives CDR1 SGHDN, CDR2 FVKESK. The CDR3 contains 14 residues. With V trimmed by 6 bases and J by 3 bases, 7 bases remained unmatched. The CDR3 is CASSGQGYYYEQYF. CDR3 coding DNA: TGTGCCAGCAGTGGACAGGGATACTACTACGAGCAGTACTTC.

This chain uses TRBV5-6 with TRBJ1-3; D is unclear. CDR1 is SGHDT, CDR2 YYEEEE, per germline. Trimming left V 0 bases short and J 6 bases short, with 7 bases between. This CDR3 has 13 residues. CDR3 sequence: CASSLAVENTIYF. CDR3 DNA: TGTGCCAGCAGCTTGGCCGTTGAAAACACCATATATTTT.

The chain couples TRBV7-9 to TRBJ2-3; 7 bases agree with TRBD1. Losses at the gene ends were 5 bases for V and 2 bases for J; bases not matched to a gene: 7. The CDR3 extends over 15 amino acids. Germline CDR1 SEHNR, CDR2 FQNEAQ (reference sequence). This CDR3 is CASSQMDRLTDTQYF. The CDR3 DNA follows: TGTGCCAGCAGCCAGATGGACAGGCTCACAGATACGCAGTATTTT.